This TCR beta chain was retrieved from a study of T-cell memory formation after mild COVID-19. In the study overall: Largely donor-specific sequence clusters came from two donors. Whole-study results and caveats: Cross-reactive memory apparently joined, as some responding clones appeared in pre-infection memory. Shrinking CD4+ clones resided mostly in CM and EM, and CD8+ ones in EMRA. Clones contracting day 15 to 85 were balanced CD4/CD8; later expanders leaned CD4+.

TCRdb analysed the 5' RACE reads with MiXCR anew, one entry per CDR3 protein. The sample lists approximately 46,000 distinct CDR3 sequences, over 6.5% occurring once. Trimming removed 2 bases from V and 0 bases from J; junction bases left unmatched: 4. The CDR3 is made up of 16 amino acids. This clonotype was detected ten times or more. Its antigen remains unknown. The sample consisted of PBMCs or a T cell subset sorted from them (not recorded which). The chain links TRBV12-3 or TRBV12-4 to TRBJ1-3, with 7 bases fitting TRBD1. The clonotype comes from an adult who had mild COVID-19 (a few samples of this study predate the infection). Cell type and time point are not known. CDR3 coding DNA: TGTGCCAGCAGTTTAAGGGGGCCCAGCTCTGGAAACACCATATATTTT. Its translation is CASSLRGPSSGNTIYF.